The 3 T cell receptor beta chains given below trace back to one sample, sequenced in a study of T cell responses to AZD1222 COVID-19 vaccine. The table came from immunoSEQ multiplex PCR; TCRdb's copy has only in-frame clones and leaves some out. The data contain over 85,000 clones, 88% of them singletons. The sample was peripheral blood, taken on day 0 of AZD1222 vaccination. Receptors originate from an adult in good health.

As DNA, the CDR3 is TGCGCCAGCAGTTACCCGGGGAACACTGAAGCTTTCTTT. Protein sequence: CASSYPGNTEAFF. This sequence joins TRBV10-2 and TRBJ1-1; no clear D. Germline CDR1 WSHSY, CDR2 SAAADI. The CDR3 spans 13 residues. Trimming removed 5 bases at V and 1 base at J, with 8 bases between.

The V gene is TRBV18, the J gene TRBJ2-2, with 11 bases aligning to TRBD2. The CDR3 has 15 residues. Trimming at V came to 3 bases and at J to 7 bases, leaving 4 bases not matched to a gene. CDR1 KGHSH and CDR2 LQKENI come from the germline V gene. The CDR3, as DNA: TGTGCCAGCTCACCTAGCGGGAGGGCCGTCGGGGAGCTGTTTTTT. Its translation: CASSPSGRAVGELFF.

This chain links TRBV27 with TRBJ1-6; D remains unclear. CDR1 MNHEY and CDR2 SMNVEV come from the germline V gene (reference sequence). The CDR3 length is 15 residues. V lost 8 bases and J 3 bases, leaving 14 bases between the germline ends. CDR3 DNA: TGTGCCAGCGGATTACTTAACCTCTATAATTCACCCCTCCACTTT. The encoded protein is CASGLLNLYNSPLHF.